The present entry profiles one T cell receptor (beta chain) with its context. This CDR3 spans 19 amino acids. Germline lookup yields CDR1 LGHNA and CDR2 YSLEER. With 2 bases removed from V and 0 bases from J, the gap between germline ends came to 23 bases. This sample is drawn from a study of blood T cell repertoires in COVID-19. The protocol was immunoSEQ multiplex PCR, while the TCRdb copy is restricted to in-frame clones and leaves out a portion. There are fewer than 350,000 clones in the sample; roughly 89% occur only once, and 5.2% lies in the top ten. The chain recombines TRBV4-3 with TRBJ2-7, with D possibly matching TRBD2 (7 bases). This clonotype was sampled from a man aged 55 to 69 who had recovered from COVID-19. Sequenced: PBMCs or T cells enriched from blood (not recorded which). The CDR3 DNA follows: TGCGCCAGCAGCCAATCCTCCAGGGGAATTGGCGGGAGCTCCTACGAGCAGTACTTC. Its protein product is CASSQSSRGIGGSSYEQYF.